This T cell receptor beta chain was observed in a study of identical twins. Germline CDR1 is SGHNT and CDR2 is YENEEA. V shed 6 bases, J shed 4 bases, and the junction held 8 bases outside the gene matches. This CDR3 is built from 15 residues. In its sample, this clonotype was seen a few times. TCRdb re-derived calls from the 5' RACE reads in MiXCR, one entry per CDR3 protein. The data contain about 530,000 distinct CDR3 sequences, about a fifth of them singletons. The data also belong to a second study, concerning yellow fever vaccine responses in identical twins.

Sequenced sample: CD4+ T cells sorted from blood. The V gene is TRBV11-3, the J gene TRBJ2-3; 9 positions match TRBD2. The source of this sequence is a young woman in good health. This CDR3 reads CASRRLAERADTQYF. CDR3 DNA sequence: TGTGCCAGCAGGAGACTAGCGGAGAGGGCAGATACGCAGTATTTT.